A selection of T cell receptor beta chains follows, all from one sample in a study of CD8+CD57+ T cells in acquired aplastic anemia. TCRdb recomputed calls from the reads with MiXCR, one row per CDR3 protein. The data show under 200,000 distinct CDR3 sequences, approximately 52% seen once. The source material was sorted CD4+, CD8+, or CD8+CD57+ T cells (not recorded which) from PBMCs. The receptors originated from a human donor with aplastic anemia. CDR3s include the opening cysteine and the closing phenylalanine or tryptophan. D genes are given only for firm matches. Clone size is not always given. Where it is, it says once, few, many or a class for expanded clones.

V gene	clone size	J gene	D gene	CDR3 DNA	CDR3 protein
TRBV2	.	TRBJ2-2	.	TGTGCCAGCATGGCTCAACAGAACACCGGGGAGCTGTTTTTT	CASMAQQNTGELFF
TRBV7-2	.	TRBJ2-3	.	TGTGCCAGCAGCTACGCCACCGATACGCAGTATTTT	CASSYATDTQYF
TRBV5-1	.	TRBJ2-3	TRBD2	TGCGCCAGCAGCAAGGGTGGGGGGGCAGATACGCAGTATTTT	CASSKGGGADTQYF
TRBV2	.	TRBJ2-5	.	TGTGCCAGCAGTGAAGAGGTCGGCTGGGGGTTGGAGACCCAGTACTTC	CASSEEVGWGLETQYF
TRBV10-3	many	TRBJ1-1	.	TGTGCCATCAGTGAGTCGACGACAGCTGAAGCTTTCTTT	CAISESTTAEAFF
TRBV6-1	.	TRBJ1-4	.	TGTGCCAGCAGCCCTCCCCAGGGGATTGTAACTAATGAAAAACTGTTTTTT	CASSPPQGIVTNEKLFF
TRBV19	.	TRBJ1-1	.	TGTGCCAGTAGTAGTAACGAGTGGAAAGCTTTCTTT	CASSSNEWKAFF
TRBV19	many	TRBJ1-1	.	TGTGCCAGTAGTATAGGGGCGGGAACTGAAGCTTTCTTT	CASSIGAGTEAFF
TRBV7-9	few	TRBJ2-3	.	TGTGCCAGCAGGGGAGTAGGGGGTCTAAGCACAGATACGCAGTATTTT	CASRGVGGLSTDTQYF
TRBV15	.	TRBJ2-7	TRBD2	TGTGCCACCAGATCCGAGCGGGGGGGACACTACGAGCAGTACTTC	CATRSERGGHYEQYF
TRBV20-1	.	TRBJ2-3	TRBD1	TGCAGTTCCTCTGGACAGGGCCAGGTCGCGGGGCCTACAGATACGCAGTATTTT	CSSSGQGQVAGPTDTQYF
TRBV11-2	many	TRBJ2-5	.	TGTGCCAGCAGCCGCCCCCCGGTCGTCCAAGAGACCCAGTACTTC	CASSRPPVVQETQYF
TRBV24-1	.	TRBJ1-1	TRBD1	TGTGCCATACAATGCCCCCAGGGGGCCGTGAACACTGAAGCTTTCTTT	CAIQCPQGAVNTEAFF
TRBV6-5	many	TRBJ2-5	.	TGTGCCAGCAGTTACGGGGGGACTCAAGAGACCCAGTACTTC	CASSYGGTQETQYF
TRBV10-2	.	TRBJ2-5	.	TGCGCCAGCAGTCGTAGGGGCGAGGATGAGACCCAGTACTTC	CASSRRGEDETQYF
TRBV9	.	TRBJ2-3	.	TGTGCCAGCAGCGTCGAAGGGGGGGATACGCAGTATTTT	CASSVEGGDTQYF
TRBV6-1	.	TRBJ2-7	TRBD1	TGTGCCAGTACGGGTCAGGGGGTCCCCTACGAGCAGTACTTC	CASTGQGVPYEQYF
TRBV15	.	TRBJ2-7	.	TGTGCCACCAGCAGAGATCGCGCTATACCCTACGAGCAGTACTTC	CATSRDRAIPYEQYF
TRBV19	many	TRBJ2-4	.	TGTGCCAGTAGTGTCACAGGGACCATTCAGTACTTC	CASSVTGTIQYF
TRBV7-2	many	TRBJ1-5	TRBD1	TGTGCCAGCAGCCTCAGACAGGGTCGCAATCAGCCCCAGCATTTT	CASSLRQGRNQPQHF
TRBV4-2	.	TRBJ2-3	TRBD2	TGTGCCAGCAGCCCGGTCCGGGGGGGCACAGATACGCAGTATTTT	CASSPVRGGTDTQYF
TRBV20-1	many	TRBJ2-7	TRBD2	TGCAGTGCTAGAGCCCCCAAGCGGGGGGGCTACGAGCAGTACTTC	CSARAPKRGGYEQYF
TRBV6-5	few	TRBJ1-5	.	TGTGCCAGCAGTTACTCTTCTCCGGACAGTAGCAATCAGCCCCAGCATTTT	CASSYSSPDSSNQPQHF
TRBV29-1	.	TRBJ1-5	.	TGCAGCGTTGTAGGCCAGGGAGCCGATCAGCCCCAGCATTTT	CSVVGQGADQPQHF
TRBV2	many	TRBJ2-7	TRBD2	TGTGCCAGCACCGTACTAGCGGGAGGCTACGAGCAGTACTTC	CASTVLAGGYEQYF
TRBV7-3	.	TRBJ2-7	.	TGTGCCAGCAGCTCAAACGCGGCATACGAGCAGTACTTC	CASSSNAAYEQYF
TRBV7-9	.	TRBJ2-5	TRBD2	TGTGCCAGCAGCCCCGGACTAGGAGAGCCCCAGTACTTC	CASSPGLGEPQYF
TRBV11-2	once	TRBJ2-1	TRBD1	TGTGCCAGCAGCTACGGACAGGACTACAATGAGCAGTTCTTC	CASSYGQDYNEQFF
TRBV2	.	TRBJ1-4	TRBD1	TGTGCCAGCAGTGGTTCCCGACAGGGGGAGAGACTGTTTTTT	CASSGSRQGERLFF
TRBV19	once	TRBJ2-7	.	TGTGCCAGTAGTATAGTTCCGGGCTCCTACGAGCAGTACTTC	CASSIVPGSYEQYF
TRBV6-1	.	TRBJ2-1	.	TGTGCCAGCAGTGGGCGGGGCGGAGATGAGCAGTTCTTC	CASSGRGGDEQFF
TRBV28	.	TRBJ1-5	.	TGTGCCAGCGGGACGGAGTTATATAGCAATCAGCCCCAGCATTTT	CASGTELYSNQPQHF
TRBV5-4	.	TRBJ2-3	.	TGTGCCAGCAGCTGGGACCCTCGATGGGGCACAGATACGCAGTATTTT	CASSWDPRWGTDTQYF
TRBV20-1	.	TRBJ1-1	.	TGCAGTGCCCCTCGATTGAACACTGAAGCTTTCTTT	CSAPRLNTEAFF
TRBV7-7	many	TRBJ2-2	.	TGTGCTAGCAGCTTAAGGCAGAGCACCGGGGAGCTGTTTTTT	CASSLRQSTGELFF